This TCR beta chain was retrieved from a study of T-cell memory formation after mild COVID-19. Researchers used 5'RACE with constant-segment primers to make TCR alpha and TCR beta cDNA libraries that carry sample barcodes and UMIs. TCRdb processed the 5' RACE reads anew with MiXCR; each CDR3 protein has one entry. Seen here are under 550,000 distinct CDR3 sequences, around 17% observed once, and the top ten hold approximately 21%. Sequencing input: PBMCs or a T cell subset sorted from them (not recorded which). The source is a man between 18 and 29 years old who had mild COVID-19 (a few samples of this study predate the infection). Cell type and time point are not known.

CDR3 bases: TGCAGTGCTGGTAACGACGGGTATAGCAATCAGCCCCAGCATTTT. This gives the protein CSAGNDGYSNQPQHF. The chain uses TRBV20-1 and TRBJ1-5; no clear D. The CDR3 runs to 15 residues. The germline V gene has CDR1 DFQATT and CDR2 SNEGSKA (reference sequence). V lost 5 bases to trimming and J lost 0 bases, with 14 bases between them.